This record looks at one T cell receptor beta chain sequence and its context. The record originates from a study of blood T cell repertoires in COVID-19. Study overall: Sites across the United States, Italy and Spain contributed samples from acute and convalescent COVID-19. T cells, B-cell-depleted T cells, or PBMCs supplied cDNA or gDNA.

Trimming shortened V by 2 bases and J by 1 base, and 16 bases separated the two germline ends. This CDR3 comprises 17 residues. Germline CDR1 reads SGHTA; CDR2 reads FQGNSA. Per the study methods: Researchers report that nucleated cell counts were estimated from reference gene primer amplification. Libraries were prepared by immunoSEQ multiplex PCR; TCRdb keeps only in-frame clonotypes and omits some of them. From that table come the V and J calls and clone size; the DNA was used to work out D and trimming. Found here are about 82,000 clones, 85% of them singletons; the top ten hold 15% to 20%. The chain recombines TRBV7-2 with TRBJ2-3; possible D gene TRBD1, 6 bases. This clonotype originated in a man older than 75 with active or convalescent COVID-19. The sequenced sample was peripheral blood. CDR3 loop: CASSLLGAPTRTDTQYF. The CDR3 DNA reads TGTGCCAGCAGCTTACTGGGGGCCCCTACCCGCACAGATACGCAGTATTTT.